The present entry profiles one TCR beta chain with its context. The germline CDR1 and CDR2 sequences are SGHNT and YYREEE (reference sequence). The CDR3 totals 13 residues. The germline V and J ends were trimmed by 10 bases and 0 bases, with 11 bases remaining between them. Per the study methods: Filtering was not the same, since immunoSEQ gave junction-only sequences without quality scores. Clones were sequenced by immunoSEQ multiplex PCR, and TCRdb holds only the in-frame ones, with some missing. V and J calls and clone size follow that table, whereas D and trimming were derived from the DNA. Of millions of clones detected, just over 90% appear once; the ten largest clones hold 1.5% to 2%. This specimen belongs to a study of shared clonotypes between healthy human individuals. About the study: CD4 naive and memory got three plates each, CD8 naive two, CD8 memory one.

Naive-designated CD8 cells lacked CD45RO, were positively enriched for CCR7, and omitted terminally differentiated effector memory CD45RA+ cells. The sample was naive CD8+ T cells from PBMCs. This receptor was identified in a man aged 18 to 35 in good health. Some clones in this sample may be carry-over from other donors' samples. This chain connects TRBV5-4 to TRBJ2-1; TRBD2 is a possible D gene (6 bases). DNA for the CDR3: TGTGCCTGGGAGGCGTTCTCCTACAATGAGCAGTTCTTC. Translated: CAWEAFSYNEQFF.